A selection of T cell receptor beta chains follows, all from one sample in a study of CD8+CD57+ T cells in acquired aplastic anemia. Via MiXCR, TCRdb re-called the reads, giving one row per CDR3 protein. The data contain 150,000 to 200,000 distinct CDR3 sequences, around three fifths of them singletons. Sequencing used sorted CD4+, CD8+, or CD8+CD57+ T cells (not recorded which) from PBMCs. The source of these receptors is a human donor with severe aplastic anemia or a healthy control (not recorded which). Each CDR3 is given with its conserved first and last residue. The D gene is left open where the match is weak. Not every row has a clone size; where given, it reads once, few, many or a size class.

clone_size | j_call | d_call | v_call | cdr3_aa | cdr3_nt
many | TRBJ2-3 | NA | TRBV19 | CASSIGATPQTDTQYF | TGTGCCAGTAGTATAGGTGCCACTCCCCAAACAGATACGCAGTATTTT
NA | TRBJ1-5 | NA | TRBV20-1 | CSALKEVRGNQPQHF | TGCAGTGCCTTAAAGGAGGTACGGGGCAATCAGCCCCAGCATTTT
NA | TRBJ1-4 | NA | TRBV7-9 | CASSSHEGYEKLFF | TGTGCTAGCAGCTCACACGAGGGCTACGAAAAACTGTTTTTT
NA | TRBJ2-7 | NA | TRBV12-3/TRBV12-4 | CASSWGDTAYEQYF | TGTGCCAGCAGTTGGGGGGACACAGCCTACGAGCAGTACTTC
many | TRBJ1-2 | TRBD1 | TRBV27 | CASSLSGTGLYGYTF | TGTGCCAGCAGTCTATCCGGGACAGGCTTATATGGCTACACCTTC
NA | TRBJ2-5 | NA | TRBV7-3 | CASSQVTGRGETQYF | TGTGCCAGCAGCCAAGTAACGGGCAGGGGTGAGACCCAGTACTTC
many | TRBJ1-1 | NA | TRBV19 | CASSIMGADTEAFF | TGTGCCAGTAGTATAATGGGCGCGGACACTGAAGCTTTCTTT
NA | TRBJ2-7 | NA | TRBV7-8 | CASSPSGTDALEQYF | TGTGCCAGCAGCCCATCTGGGACTGACGCCCTCGAGCAGTACTTC
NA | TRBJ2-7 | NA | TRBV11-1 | CASSFGRQGHDEQYF | TGTGCCAGCAGCTTCGGTCGGCAGGGGCACGACGAGCAGTACTTC
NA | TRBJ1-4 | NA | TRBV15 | CATSRDTEPAEKLFF | TGTGCCACCAGCAGAGATACAGAGCCTGCGGAAAAACTGTTTTTT
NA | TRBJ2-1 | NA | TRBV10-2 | CASRGRSSYNEQFF | TGCGCCAGCAGGGGAAGGAGCTCCTACAATGAGCAGTTCTTC
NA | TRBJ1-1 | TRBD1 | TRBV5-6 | CASSLEGTGRDEAFF | TGTGCCAGCAGCTTGGAGGGGACAGGGCGCGATGAAGCTTTCTTT
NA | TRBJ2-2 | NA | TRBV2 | CASSEVRTNTGELFF | TGTGCCAGCAGTGAAGTGCGGACCAACACCGGGGAGCTGTTTTTT
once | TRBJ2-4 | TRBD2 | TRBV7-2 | CASSTRTSDIQYF | TGTGCCAGCAGCACACGGACTAGTGACATTCAGTACTTC
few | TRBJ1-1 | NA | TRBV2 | CASSSLTEAFF | TGTGCCAGCAGTTCTTTGACTGAAGCTTTCTTT
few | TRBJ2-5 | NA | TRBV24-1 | CATSAAGGETQYF | TGTGCCACCAGTGCGGCAGGGGGGGAGACCCAGTACTTC
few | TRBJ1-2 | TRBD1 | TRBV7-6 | CASSLWTGDGYTF | TGTGCCAGCAGCTTGTGGACAGGGGATGGCTACACCTTC
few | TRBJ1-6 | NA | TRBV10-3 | CAISADSNNSPLHF | TGTGCCATCAGTGCGGACAGTAATAATTCACCCCTCCACTTT
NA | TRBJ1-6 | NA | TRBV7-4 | CASSQDSLFSPLHF | TGCGCCAGCAGCCAAGATAGTTTATTCTCACCCCTCCACTTT
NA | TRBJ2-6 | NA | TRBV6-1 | CASSEPGSGANVLTF | TGTGCCAGCAGTGAACCGGGCTCTGGGGCCAACGTCCTGACTTTC
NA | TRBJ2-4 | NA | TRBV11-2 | CASSLGGGIAKNIQYF | TGTGCCAGCAGTTTAGGTGGGGGGATCGCCAAAAACATTCAGTACTTC
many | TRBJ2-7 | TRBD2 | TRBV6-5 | CASSSGGLALVDEQYF | TGTGCCAGCAGTTCAGGGGGACTAGCTTTGGTCGACGAGCAGTACTTC
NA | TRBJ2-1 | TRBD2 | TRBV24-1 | CATSSSGGRYNEQFF | TGTGCCACCTCATCTAGCGGGGGCCGCTACAATGAGCAGTTCTTC
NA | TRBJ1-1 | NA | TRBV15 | CATSRDQGKAFF | TGTGCCACCAGCAGAGATCAAGGGAAGGCTTTCTTT
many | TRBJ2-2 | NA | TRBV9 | CASSVHDSQGEAMYTGELFF | TGTGCCAGCAGCGTCCATGATAGCCAGGGTGAAGCTATGTACACCGGGGAGCTGTTTTTT
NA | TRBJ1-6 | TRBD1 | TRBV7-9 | CASSNRDRGRWSPLHF | TGTGCCAGCAGCAACCGGGACAGGGGGCGATGGTCACCCCTCCACTTT
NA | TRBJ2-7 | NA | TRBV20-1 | CSAVPAPKLEQYF | TGCAGTGCAGTACCAGCCCCAAAACTCGAGCAGTACTTC
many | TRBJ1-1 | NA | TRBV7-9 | CASSTEGVGTEAFF | TGTGCCAGCAGCACAGAAGGGGTCGGCACTGAAGCTTTCTTT
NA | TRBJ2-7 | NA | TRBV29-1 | CSVAVSNYEQYF | TGCAGCGTTGCTGTGTCAAACTACGAGCAGTACTTC
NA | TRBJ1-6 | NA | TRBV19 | CASSINRSNSPLHF | TGTGCCAGTAGTATCAACAGGTCTAATTCACCCCTCCACTTT
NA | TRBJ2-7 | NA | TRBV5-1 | CASRDSSGVYEQYF | TGCGCCAGCAGGGATAGCTCGGGTGTGTACGAGCAGTACTTC
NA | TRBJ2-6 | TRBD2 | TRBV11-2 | CASSLGASGGRLTAGANVLTF | TGTGCCAGCAGCTTAGGGGCTAGCGGGGGCCGACTAACCGCTGGGGCCAACGTCCTGACTTTC
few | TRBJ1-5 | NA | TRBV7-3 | CASSLSGGSNQPQHF | TGTGCCAGCAGCTTATCGGGAGGTAGCAATCAGCCCCAGCATTTT
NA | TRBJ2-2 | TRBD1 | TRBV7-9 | CASSLIGQGARGGELFF | TGTGCCAGCAGCTTAATCGGACAGGGGGCGCGAGGCGGGGAGCTGTTTTTT
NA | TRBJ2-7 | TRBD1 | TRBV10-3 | CAITETGGEQYF | TGTGCCATCACCGAGACAGGGGGCGAGCAGTACTTC
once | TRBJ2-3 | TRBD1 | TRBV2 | CASSGDRGRADTQYF | TGTGCCAGCAGTGGGGACAGGGGACGCGCAGATACGCAGTATTTT
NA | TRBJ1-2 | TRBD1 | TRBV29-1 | CSVDWTGVNYGYTF | TGCAGCGTTGATTGGACAGGGGTTAACTATGGCTACACCTTC
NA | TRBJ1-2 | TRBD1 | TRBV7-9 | CASSLAGGRNYGYTF | TGTGCCAGCAGCTTAGCAGGGGGCAGGAACTATGGCTACACCTTC
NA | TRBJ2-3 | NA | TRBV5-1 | CASSLFQGRADTQYF | TGCGCCAGCAGCTTGTTCCAGGGGAGGGCAGATACGCAGTATTTT
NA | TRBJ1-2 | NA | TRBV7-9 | CASSPGRGYGYTF | TGTGCCAGCAGCCCAGGCAGGGGATATGGCTACACCTTC
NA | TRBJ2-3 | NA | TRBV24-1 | CATSDPSGGSDTQYF | TGTGCCACCAGTGATCCCTCCGGGGGCTCAGATACGCAGTATTTT
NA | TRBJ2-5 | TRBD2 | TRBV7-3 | CASSLNGGGGETQYF | TGTGCCAGCAGCTTAAACGGGGGGGGCGGGGAGACCCAGTACTTC
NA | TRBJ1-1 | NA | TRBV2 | CASRTVMNTEAFF | TGTGCCAGCAGGACAGTTATGAACACTGAAGCTTTCTTT
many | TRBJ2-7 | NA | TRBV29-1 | CSVVGDEQYF | TGCAGCGTTGTTGGGGACGAGCAGTACTTC
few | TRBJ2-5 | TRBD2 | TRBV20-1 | CSARTWTSGDQETQYF | TGCAGTGCTAGGACTTGGACTAGCGGGGACCAAGAGACCCAGTACTTC
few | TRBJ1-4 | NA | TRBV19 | CASSMGGTNEKLFF | TGTGCCAGTAGTATGGGAGGGACTAATGAAAAACTGTTTTTT
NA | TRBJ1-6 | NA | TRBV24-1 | CATSGAGSNSPLHF | TGTGCCACCAGTGGCGCCGGGTCAAATTCACCCCTCCACTTT
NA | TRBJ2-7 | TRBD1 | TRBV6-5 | CASSSRQGAAEQYF | TGTGCCAGCAGTTCTCGACAGGGGGCGGCCGAGCAGTACTTC
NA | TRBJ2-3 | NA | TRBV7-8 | CASKAPWRADTQYF | TGTGCCAGCAAGGCCCCATGGAGGGCAGATACGCAGTATTTT
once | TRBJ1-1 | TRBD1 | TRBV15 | CATSPDRGLEAFF | TGTGCCACCAGCCCAGACAGGGGGCTTGAAGCTTTCTTT
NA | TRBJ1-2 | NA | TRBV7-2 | CASSWGYNYGYTF | TGTGCCAGCAGCTGGGGGTATAACTATGGCTACACCTTC
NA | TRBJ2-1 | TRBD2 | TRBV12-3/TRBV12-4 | CASNKGTSGYEQFF | TGTGCCAGCAATAAAGGGACTAGCGGCTATGAGCAGTTCTTC
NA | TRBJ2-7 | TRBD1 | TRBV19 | CASRDRDREYEQYF | TGTGCCAGTAGGGACCGGGACAGGGAGTACGAGCAGTACTTC
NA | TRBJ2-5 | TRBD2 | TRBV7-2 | CASSFLAGGGGETQYF | TGTGCCAGCAGCTTTCTAGCGGGAGGGGGGGGCGAGACCCAGTACTTC
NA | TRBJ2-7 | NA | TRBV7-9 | CASSSTGVRDEQYF | TGTGCCAGCAGCTCCACCGGGGTTAGGGACGAGCAGTACTTC
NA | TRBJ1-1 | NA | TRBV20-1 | CGAVRGGQFEAFF | TGCGGTGCCGTCCGGGGTGGACAGTTTGAAGCTTTCTTT
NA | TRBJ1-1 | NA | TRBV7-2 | CASSSYHTEAFF | TGTGCCAGCAGCTCCTACCACACTGAAGCTTTCTTT
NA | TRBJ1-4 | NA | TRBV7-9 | CASSAGWDEKLFF | TGTGCCAGCAGCGCAGGGTGGGATGAAAAACTGTTTTTT